These 18 T cell receptor beta chains originate from one sample sequenced in a study of regulatory T cells in long-lasting Graves disease. Time point in this sample: newly diagnosed GD, antithyroid drugs for less than 3 months. From PBMCs, RNA was extracted and then used to make the TCR library. Researchers made TCR beta libraries by using iRepertoire HTBI primers and running Arm-PCR on CDR3 regions. TCRdb passed the multiplex PCR reads through MiXCR, listing each CDR3 protein once. The data hold around 480,000 distinct CDR3 sequences, with 15% to 20% observed a single time. This sample also belongs to another study, concerning T cells in Graves' hyperthyroidism and ophthalmopathy.

The specimen was peripheral blood mononuclear cells (PBMCs), collected at new diagnosis, from a patient treated with antithyroid drugs. Receptor source: a middle-aged man with Graves disease.

This clonotype was picked up a small number of times. V is TRBV6-2 or TRBV6-3 and J is TRBJ2-3; 9 positions agree with TRBD1. From germline, CDR1 is MNHEY and CDR2 SVGEGT. V lost 5 bases and J lost 0; bases outside the gene matches: 6. This CDR3 is 16 amino acids long. The CDR3 spells CASSRTGGGSTDTQYF. CDR3 nucleotide sequence: TGTGCCAGCAGTCGTACAGGGGGCGGAAGCACAGATACGCAGTATTTT.

This clonotype was seen ten or more times. The chain joins TRBV5-1 to TRBJ2-1, with 11 bases aligning to TRBD2. The CDR3 has 18 residues. V shed 1 base, J shed 0 bases, and the junction held 6 bases outside the gene matches. Germline CDR1 and CDR2: SGHRS and YFSETQ. The CDR3 sequence is CASSLPSGRFSSYNEQFF. The CDR3 DNA is TGCGCCAGCAGCTTGCCTAGCGGGAGGTTCAGCTCCTACAATGAGCAGTTCTTC.

This clonotype has a handful of counts. J is TRBJ2-5 and V is TRBV27; D is unresolved. The CDR3 has 14 residues. Germline V lookup: CDR1 MNHEY, CDR2 SMNVEV (reference sequence). V was shortened by 3 bases and J by 4 bases, with 12 bases between the two germline ends. DNA for the CDR3: TGTGCCAGCAGTTTCTACCCCAACCCAGAGACCCAGTACTTC. Residues: CASSFYPNPETQYF.

This sequence joins TRBV6-1 and TRBJ1-5; weak D call: TRBD1 (5 bases). The V end was cut by 1 base, the J end by 5 bases, with 12 bases between. Germline V gene data show CDR1 as MNHNS and CDR2 as SASEGT. The CDR3 runs 15 residues. The CDR3 here is CASSEGGGGDQPQHF. CDR3 nucleotide sequence: TGTGCCAGCAGTGAAGGAGGTGGGGGGGATCAGCCCCAGCATTTT.

This clonotype was seen ten or more times. CDR3 in DNA: TGTGCCAGCACTGTACCCGGTAGGGCGAGCACTGAAGCTTTCTTT. The encoded protein is CASTVPGRASTEAFF. This chain joins TRBV2 and TRBJ1-1; D not certain. Per the germline V gene, CDR1 is SNHLY and CDR2 is FYNNEI. V was shortened by 7 bases and J by 4 bases, with 19 bases between the two germline ends. CDR3 length: 15 residues.

This clonotype was observed many times. The chain employs TRBV3-1 and TRBJ2-5, with 8 positions matching TRBD2. Germline CDR1 and CDR2: LGHDT and YNNKEL (reference sequence). V was clipped by 4 bases and J by 4 bases; unmatched bases: 5. This CDR3 spans 14 amino acids. The DNA of the CDR3 is TGTGCCAGCAGCCGCTCAACTAGCGGAGAGACCCAGTACTTC. Translated, it gives CASSRSTSGETQYF.

This clonotype has ten or more counts. In nucleotides, the CDR3 is TGCGCCAGCAGCTTGACTAGCGGCTATGAGCAGTTCTTC. It yields the protein CASSLTSGYEQFF. The chain links TRBV5-1 to TRBJ2-1; TRBD2 matches 8 bases. CDR3 size: 13 residues. The V and J ends lost 1 base and 8 bases, in that order; junction bases with no gene match: 2. Germline V lookup: CDR1 SGHRS, CDR2 YFSETQ.

On this clonotype: This may be a read error, as it is one base from a much larger clone. The rearrangement joins TRBV20-1 to TRBJ2-1; D perhaps matches TRBD1 (5 bases). CDR1 DFQATT and CDR2 SNEGSKA come from the germline V gene (reference sequence). There are 12 residues in the CDR3. The V gene lost 5 bases and the J gene lost 10 bases, with 15 bases spanning the gap. The CDR3 sequence: CSAGAWAGEQFF. In nucleotides, the CDR3 is TGCAGTGCTGGGGCCTGGGCCGGCGAGCAGTTCTTC.

The gene calls are TRBV5-1 and TRBJ2-6; possibly TRBD2 for D (6 bases). Germline CDR1 and CDR2: SGHRS and YFSETQ. The length of the CDR3 is 18 residues. V lost 5 bases and J lost 0, with 18 bases in between. This CDR3 is CASRPPGTGLSGANVLTF. The CDR3 DNA reads TGCGCCAGCAGGCCGCCCGGGACGGGACTCTCTGGGGCCAACGTCCTGACTTTC.

In this sample, this clonotype turned up many times. V usage is TRBV29-1 and J usage is TRBJ2-3; TRBD1 agrees at 8 bases. CDR3 length equals 15 residues. Germline-derived CDR1 and CDR2 are SQVTM and ANQGSEA. After removal of 1 base from V and 0 bases from J, the junction contained 3 bases not matched to a gene. CDR3 bases: TGCAGCGTTGAAGTGAGGGACAGGAGCACAGATACGCAGTATTTT. Translation gives CSVEVRDRSTDTQYF.

On this clonotype: A much larger clone differs by one base, so this may be a read error. The final CDR3 position lacks the conserved phenylalanine or tryptophan, pointing to a likely read error. The genes are TRBV28 and TRBJ2-1; TRBD1 might be the D (5 bases). Trimming removed 5 bases at V and 6 bases at J, with 8 bases between. This CDR3 has 12 amino acids. Germline V CDR1 and CDR2: MDHEN, SYDVKM. The CDR3 sequence is CASSVRANEQFL. CDR3 nucleotides: TGTGCCAGCAGTGTCAGGGCCAATGAGCAGTTCCTC.

This clonotype showed up many times. The V gene is TRBV30, the J gene TRBJ2-7, with D perhaps matching TRBD1 (6 bases). V lost 4 bases and J lost 2, with 12 bases in between. Looked up from germline, CDR1 is GTSNPN and CDR2 is SVGIG (reference sequence). CDR3 length: 13 amino acids. The CDR3 region has the DNA TGTGCCTGGATGTATGGGGGCGCCTACGAGCAGTACTTC. Encoded protein: CAWMYGGAYEQYF.

This clonotype was observed at least ten times. V gene TRBV20-1 combines with J gene TRBJ2-7; no firm D call. Trimming removed 8 bases at V and 0 bases at J, with 14 bases between. The CDR3 consists of 13 residues. CDR1 is DFQATT, CDR2 SNEGSKA, per germline (reference sequence). For the CDR3, the DNA is TGCAGTCCTAATGCGGCTAGCTCCTACGAGCAGTACTTC. Translated: CSPNAASSYEQYF.

The chain carries TRBV9 and TRBJ2-4; tentative D call: TRBD2 (6 bases). Trimming left V 0 bases short and J 2 bases short, with 12 bases between. CDR1 is SGDLS and CDR2 is YYNGEE in the germline V gene. This CDR3 is 16 amino acids long. The CDR3 sequence is CASSVAYGGTKNIQYF. DNA for the CDR3: TGTGCCAGCAGCGTAGCTTACGGAGGGACCAAAAACATTCAGTACTTC.

V usage is TRBV29-1 and J usage is TRBJ2-1; D tentatively fits TRBD1 or TRBD2 (5 bases each). The CDR3 is 14 residues long. CDR1 and CDR2 (germline): SQVTM, ANQGSEA. The V end lost 3 bases, the J end lost 0 bases, and 9 bases lay between the germline ends. The CDR3 DNA reads TGCAGCGTTGACCCAGGGAGCTCCTACAATGAGCAGTTCTTC. This codes for CSVDPGSSYNEQFF.

This clonotype was observed many times. The chain is built from TRBV19 and TRBJ1-1, with TRBD1 identical over 9 bases. V lost 4 bases, J lost 0 bases, and 6 bases stayed unmatched. This CDR3 spans 16 amino acids. Germline V gene sequence: CDR1 LNHDA, CDR2 SQIVND (reference sequence). The CDR3 is CASSTGQGRVNTEAFF. CDR3 bases: TGTGCCAGTAGTACCGGACAGGGGCGGGTGAACACTGAAGCTTTCTTT. The complete variable domain, with remaining parts taken from reference TRBV19 and TRBJ1-1, reads DGGITQSPKYLFRKEGQNVTLSCEQNLNHDAMYWYRQDPGQGLRLIYYSQIVNDFQKGDIAEGYSVSREKKESFPLTVTSAQKNPTAFYLCASSTGQGRVNTEAFFGQGTRLTVV.

To note about this clonotype: A much larger clone differs from this one at a single base, so this may be a read error. The chain employs TRBV13 and TRBJ1-1; 12 nucleotides align to TRBD1. Germline CDR1 reads PRHDT; CDR2 reads FYEKMQ (reference sequence). CDR3 length: 15 residues. CDR3 amino acids: CASSSAGTGGTGAFF. DNA for the CDR3: TGTGCCAGCAGCTCCGCCGGGACAGGGGGCACTGGAGCTTTCTTT.

The chain links TRBV2 to TRBJ1-4; perhaps TRBD1 as D (5 bases). Trimming left V 3 bases short and J 8 bases short, with 16 bases between. Per germline, CDR1 SNHLY and CDR2 FYNNEI. The CDR3 consists of 15 residues. The CDR3 here is CASSEGGAGNEKLFF. The CDR3 DNA reads as TGTGCCAGCAGTGAGGGTGGTGCAGGGAACGAAAAACTGTTTTTT.